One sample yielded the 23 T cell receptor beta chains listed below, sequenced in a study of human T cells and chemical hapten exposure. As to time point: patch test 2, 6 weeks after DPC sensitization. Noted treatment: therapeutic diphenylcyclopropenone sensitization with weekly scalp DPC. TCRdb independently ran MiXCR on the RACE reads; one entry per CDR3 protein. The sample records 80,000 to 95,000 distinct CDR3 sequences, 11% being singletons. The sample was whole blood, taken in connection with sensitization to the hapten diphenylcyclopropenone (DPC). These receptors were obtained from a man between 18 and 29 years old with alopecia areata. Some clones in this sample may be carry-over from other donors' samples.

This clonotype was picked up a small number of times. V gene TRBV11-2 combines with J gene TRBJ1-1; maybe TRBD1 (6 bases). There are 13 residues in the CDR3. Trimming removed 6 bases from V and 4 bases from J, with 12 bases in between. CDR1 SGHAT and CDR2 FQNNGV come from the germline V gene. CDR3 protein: CASRFGGPTEAFF. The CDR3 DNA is TGTGCCAGCAGGTTCGGGGGGCCCACTGAAGCTTTCTTT.

The CDR3 spells CASSDTGTMSYGYTF. The CDR3 region has the DNA TGTGCCAGCAGTGATACCGGGACGATGAGCTATGGCTACACCTTC. The chain couples TRBV25-1 to TRBJ1-2; possible D gene TRBD1, 5 bases. Germline-derived CDR1 and CDR2 are MGHDK and SYGVNS. CDR3 length: 15 residues. Trimming removed 3 bases from V and 4 bases from J, with 15 bases in between.

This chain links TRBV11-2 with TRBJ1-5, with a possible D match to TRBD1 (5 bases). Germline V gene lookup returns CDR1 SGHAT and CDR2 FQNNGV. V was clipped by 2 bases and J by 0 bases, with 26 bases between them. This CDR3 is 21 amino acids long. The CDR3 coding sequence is TGTGCCAGCAGCTTAAAAGTGGATGAGGGGTTAAAATGGGATAGCAATCAGCCCCAGCATTTT. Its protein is CASSLKVDEGLKWDSNQPQHF. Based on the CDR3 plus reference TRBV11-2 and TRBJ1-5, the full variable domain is EAGVAQSPRYKIIEKRQSVAFWCNPISGHATLYWYQQILGQGPKLLIQFQNNGVVDDSQLPKDRFSAERLKGVDSTLKIQPAKLEDSAVYLCASSLKVDEGLKWDSNQPQHFGDGTRLSIL.

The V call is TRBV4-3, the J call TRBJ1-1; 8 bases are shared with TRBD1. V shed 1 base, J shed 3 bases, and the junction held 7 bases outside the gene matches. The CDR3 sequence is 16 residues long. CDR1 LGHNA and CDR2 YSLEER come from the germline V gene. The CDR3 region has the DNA TGCGCCAGCAGCCAAGCCGGGGACAGGTGGGACACTGAAGCTTTCTTT. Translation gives CASSQAGDRWDTEAFF.

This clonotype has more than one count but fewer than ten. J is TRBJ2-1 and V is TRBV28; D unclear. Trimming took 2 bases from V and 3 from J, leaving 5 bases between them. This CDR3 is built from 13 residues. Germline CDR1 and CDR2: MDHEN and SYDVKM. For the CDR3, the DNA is TGTGCCAGCAGTTTACCGTACTACAATGAGCAGTTCTTC. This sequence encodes CASSLPYYNEQFF.

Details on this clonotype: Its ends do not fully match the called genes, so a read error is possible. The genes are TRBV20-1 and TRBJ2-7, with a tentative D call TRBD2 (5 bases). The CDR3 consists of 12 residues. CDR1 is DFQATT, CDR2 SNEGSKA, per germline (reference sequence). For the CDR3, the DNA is TGTAGTGCCAGGCGCATGGCGGGCGAGCAGTACTTC. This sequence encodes CSARRMAGEQYF.

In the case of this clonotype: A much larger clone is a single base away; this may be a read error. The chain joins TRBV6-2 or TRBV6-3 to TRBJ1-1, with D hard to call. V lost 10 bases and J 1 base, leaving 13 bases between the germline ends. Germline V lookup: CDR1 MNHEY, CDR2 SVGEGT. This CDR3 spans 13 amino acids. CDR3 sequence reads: CANRTPENTEAFF. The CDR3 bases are TGTGCCAACAGAACCCCGGAGAACACTGAAGCTTTCTTT.

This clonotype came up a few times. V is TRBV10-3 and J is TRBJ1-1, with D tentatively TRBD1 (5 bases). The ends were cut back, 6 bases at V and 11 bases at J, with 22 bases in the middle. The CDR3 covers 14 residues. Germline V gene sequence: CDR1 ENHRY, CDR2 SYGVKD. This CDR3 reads CAIRKGTGEFDAFF. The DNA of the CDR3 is TGTGCCATCAGGAAGGGGACGGGGGAATTCGACGCTTTCTTT.

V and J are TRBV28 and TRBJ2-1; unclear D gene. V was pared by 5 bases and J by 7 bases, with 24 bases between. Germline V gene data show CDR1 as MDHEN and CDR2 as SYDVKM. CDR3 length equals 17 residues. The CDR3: CASSPLGGLVEQNEQFF. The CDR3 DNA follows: TGTGCCAGCAGTCCCCTTGGTGGGCTAGTGGAACAAAATGAGCAGTTCTTC.

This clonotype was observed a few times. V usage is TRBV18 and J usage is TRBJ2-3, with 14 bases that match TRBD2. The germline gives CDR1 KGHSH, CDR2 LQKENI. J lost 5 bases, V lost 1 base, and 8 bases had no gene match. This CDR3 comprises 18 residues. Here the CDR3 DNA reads TGTGCCAGCTCACCACTGCCGGGGACTAGCGGGGGTCTAGATACGCAGTATTTT. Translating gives CASSPLPGTSGGLDTQYF.

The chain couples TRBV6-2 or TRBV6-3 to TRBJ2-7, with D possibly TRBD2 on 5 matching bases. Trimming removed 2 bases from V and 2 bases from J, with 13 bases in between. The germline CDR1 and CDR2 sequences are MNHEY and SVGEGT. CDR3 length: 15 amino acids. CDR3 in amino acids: CASSYPDRRAYEQYV. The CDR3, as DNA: TGTGCCAGCAGTTACCCCGACCGGCGGGCCTACGAGCAGTACGTC.

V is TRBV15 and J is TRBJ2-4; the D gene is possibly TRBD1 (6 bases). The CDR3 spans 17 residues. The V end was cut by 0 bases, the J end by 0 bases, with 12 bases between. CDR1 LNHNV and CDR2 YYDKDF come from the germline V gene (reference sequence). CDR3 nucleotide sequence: TGTGCCACCAGCAGAGACCAGGGGACCCTAGCCAAAAACATTCAGTACTTC. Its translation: CATSRDQGTLAKNIQYF.

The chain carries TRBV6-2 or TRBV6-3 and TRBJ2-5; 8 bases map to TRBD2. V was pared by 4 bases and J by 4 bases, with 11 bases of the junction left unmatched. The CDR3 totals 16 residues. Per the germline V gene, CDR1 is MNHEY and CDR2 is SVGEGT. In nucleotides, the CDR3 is TGTGCCAGCAGTTTTACTAGCGGATTAGGGGGAGAGACCCAGTACTTC. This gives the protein CASSFTSGLGGETQYF.

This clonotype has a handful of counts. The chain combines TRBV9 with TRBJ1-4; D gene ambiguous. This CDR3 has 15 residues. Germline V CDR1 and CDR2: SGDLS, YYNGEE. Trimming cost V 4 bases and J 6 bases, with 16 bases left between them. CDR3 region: CASSTTGSPDEKLFF. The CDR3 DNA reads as TGTGCCAGCAGCACCACTGGAAGTCCGGATGAAAAACTGTTTTTT.

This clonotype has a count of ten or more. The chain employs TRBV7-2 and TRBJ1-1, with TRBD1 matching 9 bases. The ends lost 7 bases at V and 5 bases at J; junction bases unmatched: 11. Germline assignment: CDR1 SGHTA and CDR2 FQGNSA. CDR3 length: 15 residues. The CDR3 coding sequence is TGTGCCAGCAACGATGGGACAGGGTCGTGGACTGAAGCTTTCTTT. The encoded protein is CASNDGTGSWTEAFF. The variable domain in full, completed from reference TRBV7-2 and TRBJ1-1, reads GAGVSQSPSNKVTEKGKDVELRCDPISGHTALYWYRQSLGQGLEFLIYFQGNSAPDKSGLPSDRFSAERTGGSVSTLTIQRTQQEDSAVYLCASNDGTGSWTEAFFGQGTRLTVV.

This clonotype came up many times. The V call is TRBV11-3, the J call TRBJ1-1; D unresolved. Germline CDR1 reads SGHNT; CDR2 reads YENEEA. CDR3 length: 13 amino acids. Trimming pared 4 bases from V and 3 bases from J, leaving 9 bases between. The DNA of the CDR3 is TGTGCCAGCAGCTCGGGGTCGTACACTGAAGCTTTCTTT. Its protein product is CASSSGSYTEAFF.

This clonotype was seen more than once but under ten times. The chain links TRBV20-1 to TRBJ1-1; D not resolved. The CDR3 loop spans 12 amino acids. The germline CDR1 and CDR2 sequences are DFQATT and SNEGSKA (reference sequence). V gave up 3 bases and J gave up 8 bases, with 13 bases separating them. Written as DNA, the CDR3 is TGCAGTGCTAGTCGACCGGGCCCGGAAGCTTTCTTT. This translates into CSASRPGPEAFF.

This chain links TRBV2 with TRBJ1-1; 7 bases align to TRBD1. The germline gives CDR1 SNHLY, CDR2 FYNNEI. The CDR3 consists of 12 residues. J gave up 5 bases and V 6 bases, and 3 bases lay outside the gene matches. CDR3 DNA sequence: TGTGCCAGCAGATCAGGGGGAACTGAAGCTTTCTTT. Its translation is CASRSGGTEAFF.

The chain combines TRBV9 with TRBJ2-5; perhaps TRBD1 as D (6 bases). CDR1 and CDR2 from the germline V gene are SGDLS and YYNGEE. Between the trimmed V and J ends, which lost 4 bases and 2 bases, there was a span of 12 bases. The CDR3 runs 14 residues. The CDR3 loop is CASSSGQIQETQYF. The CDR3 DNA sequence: TGTGCCAGCAGCTCCGGACAGATTCAAGAGACCCAGTACTTC.

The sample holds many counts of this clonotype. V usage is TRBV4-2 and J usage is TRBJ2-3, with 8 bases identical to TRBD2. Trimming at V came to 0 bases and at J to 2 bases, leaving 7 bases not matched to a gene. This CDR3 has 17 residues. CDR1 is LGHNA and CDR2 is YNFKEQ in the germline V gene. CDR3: CASSQDGASGFTDTQYF. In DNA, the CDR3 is TGTGCCAGCAGCCAAGATGGCGCTAGCGGGTTCACAGATACGCAGTATTTT.

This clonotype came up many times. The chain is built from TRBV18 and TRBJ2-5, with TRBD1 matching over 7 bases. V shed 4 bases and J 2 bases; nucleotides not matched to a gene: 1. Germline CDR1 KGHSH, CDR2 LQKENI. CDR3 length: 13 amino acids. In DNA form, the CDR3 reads TGTGCCAGCTCACAGGGACAGCAAGAGACCCAGTACTTC. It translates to CASSQGQQETQYF.

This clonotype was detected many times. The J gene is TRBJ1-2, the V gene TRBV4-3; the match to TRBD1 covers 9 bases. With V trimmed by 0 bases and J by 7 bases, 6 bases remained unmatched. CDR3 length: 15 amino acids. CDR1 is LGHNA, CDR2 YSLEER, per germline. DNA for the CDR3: TGCGCCAGCAGCCAAGAGAGACAGGGGGTACTTGGCTACACCTTC. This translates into CASSQERQGVLGYTF.

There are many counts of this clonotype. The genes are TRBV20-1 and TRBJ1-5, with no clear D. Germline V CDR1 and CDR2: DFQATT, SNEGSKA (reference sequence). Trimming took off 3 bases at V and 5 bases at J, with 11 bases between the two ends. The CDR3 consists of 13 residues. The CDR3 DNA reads TGCAGTGCTAGTTCGTCGGGAGATCAGCCCCAGCATTTT. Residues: CSASSSGDQPQHF.